This TCR beta chain was retrieved from a study of blood T cell repertoires in COVID-19. Study in general: COVID-19 samples from acute and convalescent phases originated in the United States, Italy and Spain. Sources were T cells, B-cell-depleted T cells, or PBMCs; the material itself was cDNA or gDNA.

Methods used by the authors: Estimation of nucleated cell counts relied on the amplification of reference gene primers. Data came from immunoSEQ multiplex PCR; TCRdb stores just in-frame clones and leaves some out. V and J calls plus clone size are reproduced from that table; the DNA served to infer D and trimming. This table holds 250,000 or so clones, 88% found once. Germline V gene lookup returns CDR1 SGHRS and CDR2 YFSETQ. J lost 1 base, V lost 7 bases, and 4 bases had no gene match. The CDR3 has 14 residues. The sequenced material came from peripheral blood. This receptor was taken from a woman in her fifties or sixties with acute or convalescent COVID-19. V is TRBV5-1 and J is TRBJ2-3; 9 bases match TRBD2. Here the CDR3 reads CASHRTSGTDTQYF. CDR3 DNA: TGCGCCAGCCACCGGACTAGCGGCACAGATACGCAGTATTTT. The whole variable domain, filled in from reference TRBV5-1 and TRBJ2-3, reads KAGVTQTPRYLIKTRGQQVTLSCSPISGHRSVSWYQQTPGQGLQFLFEYFSETQRNKGNFPGRFSGRQFSNSRSEMNVSTLELGDSALYLCASHRTSGTDTQYFGPGTRLTVL.